This T cell receptor beta chain was observed in a study of tissue T cells after allogeneic stem cell transplantation (dated by TCRdb to 2021 to 2024). Describing the broader study: Using research autopsies of patients with and without GVHD, plus mouse models of GVHD, the study profiled TCR beta repertoires across many tissues. The human arm was conducted as a prospective observational study, and neither blinding nor randomization was performed.

Library method: the immunoSEQ multiplex PCR assay. Adaptive Biotechnologies performed the TCRbeta CDR3 sequencing at survey depth and reported CDR3 sequences, V/J genes, productive frequency and template counts. TCR beta CDR3 regions were amplified from genomic DNA instead of RNA. As for how the authors treated the data: Jensen-Shannon divergence served to quantify pairwise repertoire overlap between tissues, with 0 meaning identical and 1 meaning complete divergence. Tissues were clustered by single-linkage agglomerative hierarchical clustering of pairwise JSD values and displayed as dendrograms. GLIPH2 was applied to all patient samples using simulation_depth 1000, kmer_min_depth 3, and cdr3_length_cutoff 8, and only groups with more than two unique CDR3s were retained. A standardized tissue-overlap score was calculated by extrapolating Jaccard GLIPH-group overlap across patients to a standard repertoire size of 1000 clones. To look at how diversity was associated with clinical or experimental variables, linear mixed-effect models were used, with tissue treated as a fixed effect and individual treated as a random effect. TCRdb provides this immuneACCESS table in a form limited to in-frame rearrangements. Some clones are lacking; in checked studies, under half of them reflect an unresolved V gene, and why the rest are absent is not known. That table is the source of V, J and clone size, and D and trimming were worked out from the DNA. The sample profile shows 48,000 or so clones; roughly 75% of them were found once. Less than 0.85% of the sample is held by the ten biggest clonotypes.

Overall results and qualifications from the work: Within patients, how anatomically similar tissues were was a major factor shaping TCR repertoire composition, regardless of disease or transplant status. The patient cohort was small and varied clinically, and sampling depth was recognized as a limitation. Blood and spleen T cells captured only a limited portion of the TCR repertoire detected in tissues, in both patients and mice. The study did not establish which tissue TCRs were alloreactive or antigen-specific, and some clones may have been host cells that persisted. Only a few T cell clones appeared in more than one patient, yet motif-based clustering showed tissue-specific repertoire signatures that were shared between patients.

Comment on this clone: No antigen is known for it. Being a mouse receptor, it is described with mouse gene labels and germline sequences. The missing CDR3 end, 1 residue past where the read stops, is filled in from the germline J gene.

The CDR3, from cysteine to phenylalanine, totals 14 residues. Part of the CDR3 DNA is given, 39 bases translated from base 1. The germline V gene gives CDR1 as MNHDT and CDR2 as YYDKIL. The V end loses 0 bases and the J end loses 4 bases, and a stretch of 8 bases separates them. Specimen: sorted cells pooled from one or two spleens. This sequence was found in a pool of C57BL/6 mice in good health. This chain is built from TRBV17 and TRBJ2-3; TRBD1 is perhaps the D gene, given 5 matching bases. Incomplete CDR3 DNA: TGTGCTAGCAGTAGAGACCCAGGGACAGAAACGCTGTAT. Its translation reads: CASSRDPGTETLY. The complete CDR3 sequence is CASSRDPGTETLYF.